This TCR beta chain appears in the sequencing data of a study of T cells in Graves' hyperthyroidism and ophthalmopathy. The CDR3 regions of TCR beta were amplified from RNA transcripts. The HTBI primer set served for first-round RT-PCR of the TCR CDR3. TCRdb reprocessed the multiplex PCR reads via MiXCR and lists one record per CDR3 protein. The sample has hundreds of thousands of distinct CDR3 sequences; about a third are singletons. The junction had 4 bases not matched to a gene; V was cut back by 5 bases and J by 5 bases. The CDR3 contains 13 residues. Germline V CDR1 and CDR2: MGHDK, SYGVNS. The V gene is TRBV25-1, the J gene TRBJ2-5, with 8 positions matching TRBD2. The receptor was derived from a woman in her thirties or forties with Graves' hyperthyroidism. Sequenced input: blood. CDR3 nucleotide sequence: TGTGCCAGCAGTATAACTAGCGGTGAGACCCAGTACTTC. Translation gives CASSITSGETQYF.